This record looks at one TCR beta chain sequence and its context. Per the authors' pipeline: It was from reference gene primer amplification that nucleated cell counts were estimated. Profiled with immunoSEQ multiplex PCR; TCRdb holds only in-frame clones, not every one. V, J and clone size are those of that table, while D and trimming were read from the DNA. The sample contains fewer than 50,000 clones, around 82% of which appear only once. The source of the sample is a study of blood T cell repertoires in COVID-19. The wider study: Samples of COVID-19 (acute and convalescent) were obtained from the United States, Italy and Spain. Nucleic acid was either cDNA or gDNA, and it came from T cells, B-cell-depleted T cells, or PBMCs.

The CDR3 extends over 12 amino acids. The V and J ends lost 6 bases and 6 bases respectively, with 8 bases between them. The germline CDR1 and CDR2 sequences are MRHNA and SNTAGT. The TCR originated in a woman older than 75 with active or convalescent COVID-19. The gene calls are TRBV6-4 and TRBJ2-2, with D possibly TRBD2 on 5 matching bases. The specimen was peripheral blood. The CDR3 reads CASSQEAGELFF. Here the CDR3 DNA reads TGTGCCAGCAGCCAGGAGGCCGGGGAGCTGTTTTTT.